This record covers a single TCR beta chain. The CDR3 runs to 15 residues. Per germline, CDR1 SGHTA and CDR2 FQGNSA. Trimming stripped 4 bases from V and 0 bases from J, with 7 bases between. A second PCR, run for about 7 to 12 cycles, used a sample-barcoded 5' primer plus a J-beta primer mix. One entry per CDR3 protein, called by TCRdb with MiXCR from the 5' RACE reads. The data show about 760,000 distinct CDR3 sequences, more than 50% seen once. The record originates from a study of blood T cells in healthy people across ages. There were at least 5.5 micrograms of total RNA extracted from every sample.

This TCR derives from a man aged 35-49 years in good health. The rearrangement uses TRBV7-2 and TRBJ2-6; D unresolved. Sequencing was carried out using blood. The CDR3, as DNA: TGTGCCAGCAGCTACCGACACTCTGGGGCCAACGTCCTGACTTTC. This codes for CASSYRHSGANVLTF.